A selection of T cell receptor beta chains follows, all from one sample in a study of blood T cell repertoires in COVID-19. TCRdb's table, derived via immunoSEQ multiplex PCR, lists solely in-frame clones and lacks some. The sample includes some 300,000 clones, about 87% of them seen just once. The material sequenced was peripheral blood. These receptor sequences come from a woman aged 45-60 years with COVID-19, enrolled during active disease. The CDR3 runs from the conserved cysteine through the conserved F or W. D genes are given only for firm matches. Where a row states a size, it is once, few, many or the class of an expanded clone; other rows omit it.

D: TRBD1; V: TRBV19; J: TRBJ2-1; size: .; DNA: TGTGCCAGTAGTATAGCAAAAGCTGCAGGGGGCTCCTATGAGCAGTTCTTC; CDR3: CASSIAKAAGGSYEQFF
D: TRBD2; V: TRBV7-6; J: TRBJ2-1; size: .; DNA: TGTGCCAGCAGCTTAGCCCCGGGACTAGCGGAAAACTACAATGAGCAGTTCTTC; CDR3: CASSLAPGLAENYNEQFF
D: .; V: TRBV19; J: TRBJ1-1; size: .; DNA: TGTGCCAGTAGTATAATGAAGTCCGGTATGAACACTGAAGCTTTCTTT; CDR3: CASSIMKSGMNTEAFF
D: TRBD1; V: TRBV29-1; J: TRBJ2-4; size: .; DNA: TGCAGCGTCCTTACTACAGGGGACATTCAGTACTTC; CDR3: CSVLTTGDIQYF
D: .; V: TRBV10-3; J: TRBJ2-2; size: .; DNA: TGTGCCATCAGTGAGACAGCGGCCGCGAACACCGGGGAGCTGTTTTTT; CDR3: CAISETAAANTGELFF
D: TRBD2; V: TRBV30; J: TRBJ2-5; size: once; DNA: TGTGCCTGGACCCCGCCGGGACTAGCGGGTCAAGAGACCCAGTACTTC; CDR3: CAWTPPGLAGQETQYF
D: .; V: TRBV27; J: TRBJ1-6; size: few; DNA: TGTGCCAGCAGGTTGGGGGAGGCCTATAATTCACCCCTCCACTTT; CDR3: CASRLGEAYNSPLHF
D: .; V: TRBV9; J: TRBJ1-1; size: .; DNA: TGTGCCAGCAGTCCAACTGAAGCTTTCTTT; CDR3: CASSPTEAFF
D: TRBD2; V: TRBV4-1; J: TRBJ2-1; size: .; DNA: TGCGCCAGCAGCCAAGACCGACTAGCGGGGGACAATGAGCAGTTCTTC; CDR3: CASSQDRLAGDNEQFF
D: TRBD1; V: TRBV19; J: TRBJ2-4; size: .; DNA: TGTGCCAGTAGTCCAATGGGGGACAGGGGATACGTAGCCAAAAACATTCAGTACTTC; CDR3: CASSPMGDRGYVAKNIQYF
D: .; V: TRBV19; J: TRBJ2-7; size: .; DNA: TGTGCCAGTAGTATAGATTGGGGGGTACAGGACTACGAGCAGTACTTC; CDR3: CASSIDWGVQDYEQYF
D: TRBD2; V: TRBV6-5; J: TRBJ2-7; size: .; DNA: TGTGCCAGCAGGCGGGACTACAGCTCCTACGAGCAGTACTTC; CDR3: CASRRDYSSYEQYF
D: TRBD1; V: TRBV4-1; J: TRBJ2-4; size: once; DNA: TGCGCCAGCAGCCAAGACAGGGGGTCGCCCTTAGCCAAAAACATTCAGTACTTC; CDR3: CASSQDRGSPLAKNIQYF
D: .; V: TRBV21-1; J: TRBJ2-7; size: .; DNA: TGTGCCAGCAGCAAAGCGCAGGAGGGGGCGCGTTCCGAGCAGTACTTC; CDR3: CASSKAQEGARSEQYF
D: .; V: TRBV29-1; J: TRBJ2-5; size: .; DNA: TGCAGCGTTGTGTCTGGGGCAGAGACCCAGTACTTC; CDR3: CSVVSGAETQYF
D: .; V: TRBV6-5; J: TRBJ1-2; size: .; DNA: TGTGCCAGCCGGGAGGGAGAAGACTATGGCTACACCTTC; CDR3: CASREGEDYGYTF
D: .; V: TRBV11-2; J: TRBJ2-1; size: .; DNA: TGTGCCAGCAGCTCGAGACTAGTTACTGAGCAGTTCTTC; CDR3: CASSSRLVTEQFF
D: TRBD1; V: TRBV9; J: TRBJ1-6; size: once; DNA: TGTGCCAGCAGCGTAAGCGACAGGGGAAATTCACCCCTCCACTTT; CDR3: CASSVSDRGNSPLHF
D: .; V: TRBV3-1/TRBV3-2; J: TRBJ2-2; size: .; DNA: TGTGCCAGCAGCCTCAGAGACACTGCGAACACCGGGGAGCTGTTTTTT; CDR3: CASSLRDTANTGELFF
D: TRBD1; V: TRBV18; J: TRBJ1-5; size: .; DNA: TGTGCCAGCTCACCGGGACAGGGGGCTAGCCAGCCCCAGCATTTT; CDR3: CASSPGQGASQPQHF
D: TRBD2; V: TRBV7-9; J: TRBJ2-3; size: .; DNA: TGTGCCAGCAGCTGGGGACTAGCTAGTACAGATACGCAGTATTTT; CDR3: CASSWGLASTDTQYF
D: TRBD2; V: TRBV27; J: TRBJ2-5; size: .; DNA: TGTGCCAGCAGTTTAGGGTTGGGACTAGCGGGAGGGAGGCAAGAGACCCAGTACTTC; CDR3: CASSLGLGLAGGRQETQYF
D: .; V: TRBV27; J: TRBJ1-2; size: .; DNA: TGTGCCAGCAGTACACTACGCGACGGACTCTATGGCTACACCTTC; CDR3: CASSTLRDGLYGYTF
D: .; V: TRBV7-2; J: TRBJ1-1; size: once; DNA: TGTGCCAGCCGCTCGCAGGGCTACACTGAAGCTTTCTTT; CDR3: CASRSQGYTEAFF
D: TRBD1; V: TRBV6-2/TRBV6-3; J: TRBJ1-1; size: .; DNA: TGTGCCAGCAGTTTGGGACAGGGTGGGACTGAAGCTTTCTTT; CDR3: CASSLGQGGTEAFF
D: TRBD2; V: TRBV6-5; J: TRBJ2-7; size: .; DNA: TGTGCCAGCAGTTACTCGGGGGGGTCCTACGAGCAGTACTTC; CDR3: CASSYSGGSYEQYF
D: TRBD1; V: TRBV4-1; J: TRBJ1-6; size: once; DNA: TGCGCCAGCAGCCTTGCCACCGGGACAGTAGGCGCACCCCTCCACTTT; CDR3: CASSLATGTVGAPLHF
D: TRBD1; V: TRBV5-5; J: TRBJ2-1; size: .; DNA: TGTGCCGCGGGACAGGGTAACAACTATGAGCAGTTCTTC; CDR3: CAAGQGNNYEQFF
D: TRBD1; V: TRBV27; J: TRBJ2-7; size: once; DNA: TGTGCCAGCAGTTTAGTCGGGGACAGCCAATACCCCTACGAGCAGTACTTC; CDR3: CASSLVGDSQYPYEQYF
D: TRBD1; V: TRBV5-1; J: TRBJ1-1; size: .; DNA: TGCGCCAGCAGCTGGCCCACAGGGGGCAGAACTGAAGCTTTCTTT; CDR3: CASSWPTGGRTEAFF
D: TRBD1; V: TRBV5-4; J: TRBJ1-2; size: .; DNA: TGTGCCAGCAGCATAAACTCGGGACAGGGGGCGCGAGGCTACACCTTC; CDR3: CASSINSGQGARGYTF
D: TRBD1; V: TRBV7-9; J: TRBJ1-2; size: .; DNA: TGTGCCAGCAGCTTAGGGTCTGGGGGGACAGGATCTAACTATGGCTACACCTTC; CDR3: CASSLGSGGTGSNYGYTF
D: .; V: TRBV5-6; J: TRBJ2-5; size: .; DNA: TGTGCCAGCAGCAGAGAATCTAGGGAGACCCAGTACTTC; CDR3: CASSRESRETQYF
D: .; V: TRBV9; J: TRBJ2-2; size: .; DNA: TGTGCCAGCAGCGTAGTCGGCGGGGAGCTGTTTTTT; CDR3: CASSVVGGELFF
D: TRBD1; V: TRBV12-5; J: TRBJ2-1; size: .; DNA: TGTGCTAGTGGTTCGGACAGGGGGCCACACAATGAGCAGTTCTTC; CDR3: CASGSDRGPHNEQFF
D: .; V: TRBV14; J: TRBJ2-1; size: .; DNA: TGTGCCAGCAGCCAACGGTCCGAGCAGTTCTTC; CDR3: CASSQRSEQFF
D: TRBD2; V: TRBV10-1; J: TRBJ2-1; size: .; DNA: TGCGCCAGCAGTGAGTTCACTAGCGGGATGAATGAGCAGTTCTTC; CDR3: CASSEFTSGMNEQFF
D: TRBD1; V: TRBV7-9; J: TRBJ1-1; size: .; DNA: TGTGCCAGCAGCTTAGATTTTGCCAGGGGGACTGAAGCTTTCTTT; CDR3: CASSLDFARGTEAFF
D: .; V: TRBV19; J: TRBJ2-4; size: .; DNA: TGTGCCAGTAGTCTAATAGAGAGAATAAACATTCAGTACTTC; CDR3: CASSLIERINIQYF
D: .; V: TRBV18; J: TRBJ2-5; size: .; DNA: TGTGCCAGCTCACCATCGGGTACAGGGGAGACCCAGTACTTC; CDR3: CASSPSGTGETQYF
D: .; V: TRBV7-2; J: TRBJ2-1; size: .; DNA: TGTGCCAGCAGCTCAGGGGGGTTCGCTGAGCAGTTCTTC; CDR3: CASSSGGFAEQFF
D: TRBD1; V: TRBV4-1; J: TRBJ2-3; size: .; DNA: TGCGCCAGCAGCCAAGGAAGGACAGGGCTTGCCACAGATACGCAGTATTTT; CDR3: CASSQGRTGLATDTQYF
D: .; V: TRBV27; J: TRBJ1-1; size: .; DNA: TGTGCCAGCACCTCCCGGGGAAGAGTTGTTTGGACTGAAGCTTTCTTT; CDR3: CASTSRGRVVWTEAFF
D: TRBD2; V: TRBV5-4; J: TRBJ2-5; size: .; DNA: TGTGCCAGCAGCTCGGGGAGGGACCAAGAGACCCAGTACTTC; CDR3: CASSSGRDQETQYF
D: .; V: TRBV20-1; J: TRBJ1-4; size: few; DNA: TGCAGTGCTAGAGATCTGGGCCACCCGTTTTTT; CDR3: CSARDLGHPFF
D: .; V: TRBV7-6; J: TRBJ1-6; size: few; DNA: TGTGCCAGCAGCTTAGGCTCGGGTGCCTATAATTCACCCCTCCACTTT; CDR3: CASSLGSGAYNSPLHF
D: TRBD1; V: TRBV27; J: TRBJ1-2; size: .; DNA: TGTGCCAGCAGTTTTAGGACAGGGGTAACGGGAGGCTACACCTTC; CDR3: CASSFRTGVTGGYTF
D: .; V: TRBV28; J: TRBJ2-7; size: .; DNA: TGTGCCAGCAGCCCTTCTAGAATTTACGAGCAGTACTTC; CDR3: CASSPSRIYEQYF
D: TRBD2; V: TRBV18; J: TRBJ2-3; size: .; DNA: TGTGCCAGCTCACCACCACCCGCGGCGGGAGTCAGGTCGTCGACGCAGTATTTT; CDR3: CASSPPPAAGVRSSTQYF
D: .; V: TRBV30; J: TRBJ1-3; size: .; DNA: TGTGCCTGGAGCTTGGGAGGGGCGAGCTCTGGAAACACCATATATTTT; CDR3: CAWSLGGASSGNTIYF
D: .; V: TRBV11-3; J: TRBJ1-1; size: .; DNA: TGTGCCAGCAGCGCTCAGGGTCACGCGAACACTGAAGCTTTCTTT; CDR3: CASSAQGHANTEAFF
D: TRBD2; V: TRBV5-1; J: TRBJ2-1; size: .; DNA: TGCGCCAGCTCTGGGGTAGCGGGAGATTCGGCCCAGAATGAGCAGTTCTTC; CDR3: CASSGVAGDSAQNEQFF
D: TRBD1; V: TRBV18; J: TRBJ2-1; size: .; DNA: TGTGCCAGCTCACCGGACAGGGGACTTAATGAGCAGTTCTTC; CDR3: CASSPDRGLNEQFF
D: TRBD1; V: TRBV5-1; J: TRBJ1-2; size: .; DNA: TGCGCCAGCAGCAGGTCCGGGACAGGGCCTTATCTTAACTATGGCTACACCTTC; CDR3: CASSRSGTGPYLNYGYTF
D: .; V: TRBV2; J: TRBJ2-2; size: .; DNA: TGTGCCAGCACCGAGGCCGGTTGGGTAACCGGGGAGCTGTTTTTT; CDR3: CASTEAGWVTGELFF
D: TRBD2; V: TRBV2; J: TRBJ2-2; size: .; DNA: TGTGCCAGCAGTCCTAGCGGGAGGCCGAACACCGGGGAGCTGTTTTTT; CDR3: CASSPSGRPNTGELFF